The 13 T cell receptor beta chains below were found in one sample sequenced in a study of cytomegalovirus exposure and HLA in healthy donors. Vbeta (60) and Jbeta (13) primers were used in the PCR. Using immunoSEQ multiplex PCR, the repertoire was profiled, and TCRdb retains in-frame clones only, with some absent. This sample has 170,000 or so clones, with approximately 78% found just once. Sequenced input: PBMCs. The receptors here all came from a woman aged 45-59 years in good health and CMV-seropositive.

V gene TRBV25-1 combines with J gene TRBJ1-1; the D gene is possibly TRBD1 (5 bases). Deletions cut 4 bases from V and 4 bases from J, with 7 bases between. Germline values: CDR1 MGHDK, CDR2 SYGVNS. The CDR3 is 12 residues long. CDR3 residues: CASSGGTTEAFF. The CDR3 DNA sequence: TGTGCCAGCAGTGGCGGGACCACTGAAGCTTTCTTT.

This clone was observed a handful of times. The chain is built from TRBV5-1 and TRBJ1-3; 8 bases fit TRBD1. The CDR3 runs 15 residues. The ends lost 3 bases at V and 4 bases at J; junction bases unmatched: 6. Per germline, CDR1 SGHRS and CDR2 YFSETQ. For the CDR3, the DNA is TGCGCCAGCAGCTGGACAGGGACTACGGGAAACACCATATATTTT. Protein sequence: CASSWTGTTGNTIYF.

This chain joins TRBV20-1 and TRBJ2-3, with D unresolved. CDR1 is DFQATT and CDR2 is SNEGSKA in the germline V gene (reference sequence). The CDR3 is made up of 10 amino acids. V was pared by 7 bases and J by 5 bases, with 7 bases between. The CDR3, as DNA: TGCAGTGTCTCGAGAGATACGCAGTATTTT. The encoded protein is CSVSRDTQYF.

J is TRBJ2-2 and V is TRBV13; a weak D match, TRBD2 (5 bases). Germline V gene data show CDR1 as PRHDT and CDR2 as FYEKMQ (reference sequence). The CDR3 spans 16 residues. V lost 3 bases and J 5 bases, leaving 16 bases between the germline ends. The CDR3 coding sequence is TGTGCCAGCAGCTTTAATGTGGGCCCGGGGACCGGGGAGCTGTTTTTT. Translation: CASSFNVGPGTGELFF.

The chain links TRBV5-1 to TRBJ2-6; possibly TRBD1 for D (7 bases). Germline loops: CDR1 SGHRS, CDR2 YFSETQ. V lost 6 bases and J 1 base, leaving 8 bases between the germline ends. The CDR3 runs to 14 residues. CDR3 residues: CASTGGSGANVLTF. DNA of the CDR3: TGCGCCAGCACAGGGGGGTCTGGGGCCAACGTCCTGACTTTC.

The chain joins TRBV6-1 to TRBJ2-7, with TRBD2 matching 8 bases. Germline V gives CDR1 MNHNS, CDR2 SASEGT. The V gene end was trimmed by 4 bases and the J gene end by 7 bases; junction bases not matched to a gene: 6. CDR3 length equals 13 residues. The DNA of the CDR3 is TGTGCCAGCAGTGGAAGCGGGGGTGGGGAGCAGTACTTC. Its translation: CASSGSGGGEQYF.

This clone has a handful of counts. The chain is built from TRBV13 and TRBJ1-6; possible D gene TRBD1, 6 bases. Germline V CDR1 and CDR2: PRHDT, FYEKMQ (reference sequence). The CDR3 extends over 20 amino acids. V lost 2 bases and J lost 8, with 28 bases in between. The CDR3 DNA is TGTGCCAGCAGCTTACTTCCCCAACTCGGACAGCCTAAGAGGCATTCACCCCTCCACTTT. Translation: CASSLLPQLGQPKRHSPLHF. The whole variable domain, remainder taken from reference TRBV13 and TRBJ1-6, is AAGVIQSPRHLIKEKRETATLKCYPIPRHDTVYWYQQGPGQDPQFLISFYEKMQSDKGSIPDRFSAQQFSDYHSELNMSSLELGDSALYFCASSLLPQLGQPKRHSPLHFGNGTRLTVT.

The gene calls are TRBV7-3 and TRBJ2-1, with D unclear. The V and J ends lost 2 bases and 0 bases respectively, with 8 bases between them. The CDR3 is 15 amino acids. Germline V lookup: CDR1 SGHTA, CDR2 FQGTGA. DNA for the CDR3: TGTGCCAGCAGCTTAGTCCGGAGCTCCTACAATGAGCAGTTCTTC. Encoded protein: CASSLVRSSYNEQFF.

This rearrangement joins TRBV10-3 to TRBJ2-3, with 7 bases that match TRBD1. This CDR3 comprises 15 residues. The trim removed 6 bases at V and 1 base at J, leaving 7 bases unmatched. Looked up from germline, CDR1 is ENHRY and CDR2 is SYGVKD. CDR3 sequence (DNA): TGTGCCATCAGGCCCGGACAGGCGCGCACAGATACGCAGTATTTT. As protein: CAIRPGQARTDTQYF.

The V gene is TRBV2, the J gene TRBJ2-7, with TRBD1 matching 7 bases. V lost 0 bases, J lost 4 bases, and 12 bases stayed unmatched. Germline V lookup: CDR1 SNHLY, CDR2 FYNNEI. The CDR3 covers 17 residues. The CDR3 region is CASSEALIFSTGYEQYF. The CDR3 DNA reads TGTGCCAGCAGTGAAGCCCTTATTTTTTCGACAGGGTACGAGCAGTACTTC.

J is TRBJ2-2 and V is TRBV11-2; no reliable D call. Germline CDR1 and CDR2: SGHAT and FQNNGV. The CDR3 contains 15 residues. Trimming shortened V by 0 bases and J by 8 bases, and 13 bases separated the two germline ends. The CDR3 DNA follows: TGTGCCAGCAGCTTAGAGGGCAATGAATCTGGGGAGCTGTTTTTT. This encodes CASSLEGNESGELFF.

CDR3 region: CASSTGQTNTGELFF. DNA of the CDR3: TGTGCCAGCAGTACGGGACAGACGAACACCGGGGAGCTGTTTTTT. The gene calls are TRBV6-1 and TRBJ2-2; TRBD1 matches at 7 bases. Trimming cost V 5 bases and J 0 bases; bases outside gene matches: 3. This CDR3 is built from 15 residues. The germline V gene has CDR1 MNHNS and CDR2 SASEGT.

This rearrangement joins TRBV6-1 to TRBJ2-2, with 7 bases aligning to TRBD1. Germline V lookup: CDR1 MNHNS, CDR2 SASEGT. This CDR3 region has 14 residues. Trimming removed 3 bases from V and 5 bases from J; junction bases left unmatched: 3. CDR3 in amino acids: CASSDLRGTGELFF. The CDR3 nucleotides read TGTGCCAGCAGTGATCTCAGGGGGACCGGGGAGCTGTTTTTT.